The subject of this entry is one T cell receptor beta chain. It lacks a known antigen. No base quality values were provided; no much bigger clone lies one nucleotide off. Participants in the prospective study were enrolled through a virtual design, were aged roughly 18 to 100 years, and lived in 24 United States geographic areas. To assign participants to cohorts, the prospective study relied on clinical history that participants themselves reported in a screening survey and a study questionnaire. In the prospective study, mobile phlebotomists collected whole blood, serum and a nasopharyngeal or oropharyngeal swab from each participant. Additional blood draws and questionnaires over an approximately 2-month period could optionally be provided by prospective study participants. Before DNA extraction, blood samples from the prospective study were shipped at room temperature or frozen. TCRbeta CDR3 regions were amplified from genomic DNA using the immunoSEQ Assay, a bias-controlled multiplex PCR. The paper's data handling went like this. The number of nucleated cells in each sample was estimated from the amplification of reference gene primers within the assay. To quantify the absolute abundance of each unique TCRbeta CDR3 rearrangement, sequence reads were collapsed and filtered. For each sample, productive Simpson clonality was calculated by taking the square root of Simpson's diversity index across productive rearrangements. This immuneACCESS table, as held by TCRdb, lists in-frame sequences with V and J called but not all clones. Of the missing ones, under half trace to an unresolved V gene in checked studies; the others have no known cause. V and J calls and clone size come straight from that table; D and trimming were deduced from the DNA. A total of 230,000 or so clones appear in this sample, around nine tenths of them only once. The ten biggest clones cover around 15% of the sample.

This entry is derived from a study of blood T cell repertoires in COVID-19 (TCRdb year 2020). About the full investigation: The collaborator samples originated in the United States, Italy and Spain and spanned the acute and convalescent phases of COVID-19. Nearly every sample came with metadata listing a de-identified subject ID, COVID-19 status, age in years and sex. The repertoires were made available in a free public database intended to serve as a resource for research on the immune response to SARS-CoV-2. Where available, HLA class I and class II types were obtained from metadata supplied by the sample provider rather than from assay-based typing. Deeply sampled blood TCRbeta repertoires from subjects exposed to, actively infected with, or recovered from COVID-19 were included in the dataset. The prospective study material was composed of cDNA or gDNA derived from T cells, B-cell-depleted T cells, or PBMCs. Samples were obtained from the ongoing ImmuneRACE study (first 160 participants) and from over a thousand subjects provided by 6 global collaborators. Broad study findings and their caveats: How much clinical and demographic metadata was included differed by source and by participant, and the metadata was provided uncurated.

The CDR3 goes from the cysteine to the phenylalanine over 13 residues. Of all the DNA, just the CDR3 is kept, 39 bases in frame from base 1. For this chain, trimming is 7 bases at the V end and 7 bases at the J end, and the number of junction bases without a gene match is 8. The V and J segments used are TRBV12-3 or TRBV12-4 and TRBJ1-2, and TRBD1 matches 8 of the central bases. This receptor was taken from a woman aged 45-65 years with acute COVID-19. Sequenced: PBMCs or T cells enriched from blood (not recorded which). The nucleotide sequence is TGTGCCAGCAATGCAGGGGGCGTTGGTGGCTACACCTTC. This encodes CASNAGGVGGYTF.